The sample holds one count of the clone carrying this T cell receptor (beta chain). TCRdb's table, derived via immunoSEQ multiplex PCR, lists solely in-frame clones and lacks some. The sample lists approximately 83,000 clones, around four fifths occurring once. The CDR3 extends over 11 amino acids. Per the germline V gene, CDR1 is SGHAT and CDR2 is FQNNGV. Trimming took 3 bases from V and 7 from J, leaving 4 bases between them. These data originate in a study of blood T cell repertoires in COVID-19. Material for sequencing was peripheral blood. The rearrangement uses TRBV11-2 and TRBJ2-1; D is undetermined. The receptor was derived from a middle-aged man with acute or convalescent COVID-19. The chain's CDR3 is CASSFLNEQFF. The CDR3 bases are TGTGCCAGCAGCTTCCTAAATGAGCAGTTCTTC.